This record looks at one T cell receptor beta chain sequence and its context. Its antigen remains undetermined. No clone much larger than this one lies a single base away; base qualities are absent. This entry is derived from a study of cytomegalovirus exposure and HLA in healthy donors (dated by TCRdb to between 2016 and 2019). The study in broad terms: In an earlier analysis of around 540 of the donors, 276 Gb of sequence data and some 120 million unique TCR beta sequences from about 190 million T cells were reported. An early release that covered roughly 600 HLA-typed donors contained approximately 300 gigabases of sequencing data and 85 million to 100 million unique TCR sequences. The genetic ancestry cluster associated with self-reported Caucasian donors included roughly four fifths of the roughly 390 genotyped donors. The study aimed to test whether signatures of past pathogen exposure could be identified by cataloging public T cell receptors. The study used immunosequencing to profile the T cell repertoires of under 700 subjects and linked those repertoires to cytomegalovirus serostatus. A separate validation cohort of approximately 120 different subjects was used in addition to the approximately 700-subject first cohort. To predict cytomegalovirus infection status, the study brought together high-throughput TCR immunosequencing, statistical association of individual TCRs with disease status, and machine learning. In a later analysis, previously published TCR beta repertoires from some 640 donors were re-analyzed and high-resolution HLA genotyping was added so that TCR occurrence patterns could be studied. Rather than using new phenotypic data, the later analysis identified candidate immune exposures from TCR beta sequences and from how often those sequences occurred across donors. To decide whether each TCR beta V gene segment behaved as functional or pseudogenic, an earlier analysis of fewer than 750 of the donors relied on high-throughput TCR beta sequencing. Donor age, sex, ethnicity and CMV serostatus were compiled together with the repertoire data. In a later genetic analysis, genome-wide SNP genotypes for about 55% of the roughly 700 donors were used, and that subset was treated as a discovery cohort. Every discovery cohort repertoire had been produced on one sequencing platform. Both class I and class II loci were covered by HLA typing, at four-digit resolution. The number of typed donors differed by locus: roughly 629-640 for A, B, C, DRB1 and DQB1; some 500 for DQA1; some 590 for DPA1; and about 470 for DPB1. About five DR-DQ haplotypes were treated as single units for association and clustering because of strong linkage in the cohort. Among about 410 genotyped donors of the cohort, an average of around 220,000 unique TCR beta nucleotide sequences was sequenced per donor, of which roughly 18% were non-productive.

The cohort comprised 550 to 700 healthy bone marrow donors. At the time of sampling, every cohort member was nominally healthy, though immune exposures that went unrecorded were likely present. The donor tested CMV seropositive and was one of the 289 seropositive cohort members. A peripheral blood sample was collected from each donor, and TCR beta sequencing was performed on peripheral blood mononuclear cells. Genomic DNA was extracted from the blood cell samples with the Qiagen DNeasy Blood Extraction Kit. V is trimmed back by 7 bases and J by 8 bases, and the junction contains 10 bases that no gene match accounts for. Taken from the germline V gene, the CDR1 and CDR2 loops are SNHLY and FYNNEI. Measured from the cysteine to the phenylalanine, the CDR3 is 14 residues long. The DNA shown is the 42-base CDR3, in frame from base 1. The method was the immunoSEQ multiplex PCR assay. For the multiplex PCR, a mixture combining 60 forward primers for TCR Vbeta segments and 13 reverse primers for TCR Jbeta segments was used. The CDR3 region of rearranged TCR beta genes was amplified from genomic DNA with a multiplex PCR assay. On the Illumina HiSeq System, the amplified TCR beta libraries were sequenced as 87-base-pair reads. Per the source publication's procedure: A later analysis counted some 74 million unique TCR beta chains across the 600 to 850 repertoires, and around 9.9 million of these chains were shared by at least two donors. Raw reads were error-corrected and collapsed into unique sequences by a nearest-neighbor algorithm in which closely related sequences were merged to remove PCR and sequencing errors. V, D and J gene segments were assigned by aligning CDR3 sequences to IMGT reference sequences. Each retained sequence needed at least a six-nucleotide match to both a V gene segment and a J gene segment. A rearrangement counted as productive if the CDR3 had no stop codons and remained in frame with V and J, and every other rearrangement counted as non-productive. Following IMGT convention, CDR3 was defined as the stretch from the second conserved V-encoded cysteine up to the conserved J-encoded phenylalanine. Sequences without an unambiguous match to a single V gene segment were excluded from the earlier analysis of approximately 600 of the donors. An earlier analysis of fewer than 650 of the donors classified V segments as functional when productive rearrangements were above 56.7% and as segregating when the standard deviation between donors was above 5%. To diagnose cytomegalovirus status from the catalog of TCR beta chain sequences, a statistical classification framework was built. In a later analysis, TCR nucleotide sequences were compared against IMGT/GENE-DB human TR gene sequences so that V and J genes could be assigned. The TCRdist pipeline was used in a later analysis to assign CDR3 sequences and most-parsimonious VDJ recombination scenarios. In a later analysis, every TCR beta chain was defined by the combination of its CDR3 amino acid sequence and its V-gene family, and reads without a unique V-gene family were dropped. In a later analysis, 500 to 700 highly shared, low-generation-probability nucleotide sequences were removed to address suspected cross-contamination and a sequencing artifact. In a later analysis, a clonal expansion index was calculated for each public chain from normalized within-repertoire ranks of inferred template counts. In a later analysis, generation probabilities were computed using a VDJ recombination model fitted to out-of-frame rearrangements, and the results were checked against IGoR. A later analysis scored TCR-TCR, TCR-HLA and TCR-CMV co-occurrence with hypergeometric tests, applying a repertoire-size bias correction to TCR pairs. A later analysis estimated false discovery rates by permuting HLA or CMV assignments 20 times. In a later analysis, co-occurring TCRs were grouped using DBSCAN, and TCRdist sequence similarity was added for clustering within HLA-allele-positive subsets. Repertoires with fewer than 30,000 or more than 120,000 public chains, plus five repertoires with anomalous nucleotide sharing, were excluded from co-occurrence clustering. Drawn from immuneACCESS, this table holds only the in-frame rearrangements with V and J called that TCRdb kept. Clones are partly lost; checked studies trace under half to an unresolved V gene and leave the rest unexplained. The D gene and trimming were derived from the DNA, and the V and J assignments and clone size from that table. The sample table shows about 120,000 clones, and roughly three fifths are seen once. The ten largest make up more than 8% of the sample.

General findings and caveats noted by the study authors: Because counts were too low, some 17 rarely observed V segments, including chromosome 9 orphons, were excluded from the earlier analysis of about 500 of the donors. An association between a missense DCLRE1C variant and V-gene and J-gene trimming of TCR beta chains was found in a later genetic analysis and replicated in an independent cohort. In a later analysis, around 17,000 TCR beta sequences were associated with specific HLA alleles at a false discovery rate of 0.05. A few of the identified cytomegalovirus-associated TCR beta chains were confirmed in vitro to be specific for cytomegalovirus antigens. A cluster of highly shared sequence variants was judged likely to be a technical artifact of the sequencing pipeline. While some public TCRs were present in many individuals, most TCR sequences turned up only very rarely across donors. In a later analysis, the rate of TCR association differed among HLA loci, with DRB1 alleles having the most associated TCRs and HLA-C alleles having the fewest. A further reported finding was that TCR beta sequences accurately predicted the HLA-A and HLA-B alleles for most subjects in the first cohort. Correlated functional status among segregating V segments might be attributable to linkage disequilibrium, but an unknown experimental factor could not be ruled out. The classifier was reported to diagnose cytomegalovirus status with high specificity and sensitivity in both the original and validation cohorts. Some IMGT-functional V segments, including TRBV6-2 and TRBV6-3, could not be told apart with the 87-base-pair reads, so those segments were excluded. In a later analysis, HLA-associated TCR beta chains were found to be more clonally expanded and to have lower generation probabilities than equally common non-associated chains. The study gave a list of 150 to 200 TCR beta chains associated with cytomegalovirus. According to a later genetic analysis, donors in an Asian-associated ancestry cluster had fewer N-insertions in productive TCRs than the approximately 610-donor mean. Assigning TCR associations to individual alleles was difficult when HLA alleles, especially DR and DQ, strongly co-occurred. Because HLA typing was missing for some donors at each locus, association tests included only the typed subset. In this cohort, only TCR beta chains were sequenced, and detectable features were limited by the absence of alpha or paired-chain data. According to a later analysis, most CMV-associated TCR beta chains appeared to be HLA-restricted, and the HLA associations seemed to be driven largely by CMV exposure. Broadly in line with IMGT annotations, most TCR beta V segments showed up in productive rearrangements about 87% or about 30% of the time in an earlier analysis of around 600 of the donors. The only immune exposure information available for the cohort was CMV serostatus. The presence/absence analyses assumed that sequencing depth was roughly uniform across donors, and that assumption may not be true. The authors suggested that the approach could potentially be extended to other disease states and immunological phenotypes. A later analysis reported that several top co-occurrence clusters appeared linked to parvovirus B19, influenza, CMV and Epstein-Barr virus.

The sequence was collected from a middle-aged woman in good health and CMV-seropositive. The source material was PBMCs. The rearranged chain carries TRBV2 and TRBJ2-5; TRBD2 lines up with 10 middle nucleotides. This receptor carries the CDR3 CASKRTSGRDTQYF. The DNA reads TGTGCCAGCAAACGGACTAGCGGCCGCGACACCCAGTACTTC.